This is a list of T cell receptor beta chains from one sample in a study of blood T cell repertoires in COVID-19. The protocol was immunoSEQ multiplex PCR, while the TCRdb copy is restricted to in-frame clones and leaves out a portion. The sample contains 110,000 to 150,000 clones, 65% to 90% of which appear only once. Sample: peripheral blood. Every receptor here comes from a man in his sixties with active or convalescent COVID-19. The CDR3 runs from the conserved cysteine through the conserved F or W. A D gene is named only where the DNA matches it firmly. Clone size is given for some rows only: seen once, a few or many times, or a class if the clone is expanded.

d_gene | j_gene | v_gene | abundance | CDR3aa | CDR3nt
NA | TRBJ1-2 | TRBV2 | NA | CASSEAGRGSYGYTF | TGTGCCAGCAGTGAAGCGGGCAGGGGTTCCTATGGCTACACCTTC
TRBD2 | TRBJ2-5 | TRBV27 | few | CASSLVRGRAGETQYF | TGTGCCAGCAGTTTAGTTCGCGGGAGGGCCGGAGAGACCCAGTACTTC
TRBD2 | TRBJ2-2 | TRBV25-1 | NA | CASKSSGNTGELFF | TGTGCCAGCAAGTCTAGCGGTAACACCGGGGAGCTGTTTTTT
NA | TRBJ2-6 | TRBV6-2/TRBV6-3 | NA | CASSYIGAGANVLTF | TGTGCCAGCAGTTATATCGGAGCTGGGGCCAACGTCCTGACTTTC
TRBD1 | TRBJ1-1 | TRBV28 | NA | CASSSLGDRNTEAFF | TGTGCCAGCAGTTCTCTAGGGGACAGGAACACTGAAGCTTTCTTT
NA | TRBJ2-2 | TRBV18 | NA | CASSPQGAGELFF | TGTGCCAGCTCACCACAGGGGGCCGGGGAGCTGTTTTTT
TRBD2 | TRBJ2-5 | TRBV5-4 | NA | CASSSAGGVETQYF | TGTGCCAGCAGCTCCGCGGGGGGTGTAGAGACCCAGTACTTC
NA | TRBJ1-4 | TRBV30 | NA | CACGQGGEKLFF | TGTGCCTGTGGGCAGGGAGGTGAAAAACTGTTTTTT
NA | TRBJ1-1 | TRBV27 | NA | CASLGLGGTEAFF | TGTGCCAGCTTGGGGTTGGGAGGCACTGAAGCTTTCTTT
NA | TRBJ1-3 | TRBV25-1 | NA | CASSRGGPGNTIYF | TGTGCCAGCAGTAGGGGGGGACCTGGAAACACCATATATTTT
NA | TRBJ2-7 | TRBV25-1 | NA | CASSGGTGTYEQYF | TGTGCCAGCAGTGGGGGGACTGGGACTTACGAGCAGTACTTC
TRBD2 | TRBJ2-2 | TRBV19 | few | CATGTTNTGELFF | TGTGCCACCGGGACTACTAACACCGGGGAGCTGTTTTTT
TRBD1 | TRBJ2-2 | TRBV11-3 | once | CASSLWGQGRTGELFF | TGTGCCAGCAGCTTATGGGGACAGGGTCGGACCGGGGAGCTGTTTTTT
TRBD2 | TRBJ2-5 | TRBV6-2/TRBV6-3 | NA | CASSYSGTKETQYF | TGTGCCAGCAGTTACTCCGGGACTAAAGAGACCCAGTACTTC
NA | TRBJ1-2 | TRBV18 | NA | CASSPGREVANYGYTF | TGTGCCAGCTCACCAGGACGGGAAGTAGCTAACTATGGCTACACCTTC
NA | TRBJ2-3 | TRBV13 | NA | CASSSRTVTDTQYF | TGTGCCAGCAGCTCGCGGACAGTTACAGATACGCAGTATTTT
NA | TRBJ1-1 | TRBV19 | NA | CASSPRGLKWHNTEAFF | TGTGCCAGTAGTCCCCGGGGACTTAAGTGGCACAACACTGAAGCTTTCTTT
NA | TRBJ1-3 | TRBV7-2 | NA | CASSPDFLGGNTIYF | TGTGCCAGCAGCCCAGACTTTCTAGGAGGAAACACCATATATTTT
NA | TRBJ2-2 | TRBV7-2 | once | CASSPGGENTGELFF | TGTGCCAGCAGCCCGGGGGGCGAGAACACCGGGGAGCTGTTTTTT
TRBD2 | TRBJ2-5 | TRBV18 | NA | CASSPSFGTSGLQETQYF | TGTGCCAGCTCACCATCTTTTGGGACTAGCGGACTACAAGAGACCCAGTACTTC
TRBD1 | TRBJ1-1 | TRBV10-2 | few | CASSRTGGLGTEAFF | TGCGCCAGCAGTCGGACAGGGGGTTTGGGCACTGAAGCTTTCTTT
TRBD2 | TRBJ2-1 | TRBV6-5 | NA | CASSYQLAEGYNEQFF | TGTGCCAGCAGTTACCAACTAGCGGAGGGGTACAATGAGCAGTTCTTC